The entry below gives a single TCR beta chain sequence along with its context. These data originate in a study of blood T cell repertoires in COVID-19. Study-wide background: The United States, Italy and Spain supplied acute and convalescent COVID-19 samples. PBMCs, B-cell-depleted T cells, or T cells provided the cDNA or gDNA that made up the material.

Original processing notes: It was from reference gene primer amplification that nucleated cell counts were estimated. Here immunoSEQ multiplex PCR was the method, and the copy in TCRdb shows in-frame clones only, minus some. The D gene and trimming were derived from the DNA, and the V and J assignments and clone size from that table. Here the sample spans 110,000 or so clones, 65% to 85% being singletons. The CDR3 is 14 amino acids. Between the trimmed V and J ends, which lost 0 bases and 6 bases, there was a span of 14 bases. The germline CDR1 and CDR2 sequences are GTSNPN and SVGIG (reference sequence).

The genes are TRBV30 and TRBJ1-2, with D perhaps TRBD1 (5 bases). The receptor comes from a man aged 50-60 years with acute or convalescent COVID-19. Sequencing used peripheral blood. CDR3 coding DNA: TGTGCCTGGAGTGTAGGGCTTGGGGGGAATGGCTACACCTTC. Translation gives CAWSVGLGGNGYTF.